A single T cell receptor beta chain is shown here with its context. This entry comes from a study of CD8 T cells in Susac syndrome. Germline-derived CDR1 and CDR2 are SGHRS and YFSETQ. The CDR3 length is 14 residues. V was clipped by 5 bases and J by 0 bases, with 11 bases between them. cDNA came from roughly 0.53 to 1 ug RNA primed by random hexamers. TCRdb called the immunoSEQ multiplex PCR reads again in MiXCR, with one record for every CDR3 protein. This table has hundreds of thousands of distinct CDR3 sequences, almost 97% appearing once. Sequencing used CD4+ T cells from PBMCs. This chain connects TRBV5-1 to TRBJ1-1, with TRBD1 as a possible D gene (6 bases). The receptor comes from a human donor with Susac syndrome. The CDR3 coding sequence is TGCGCCAGCAGTCTGGGGGGCTTGAACACTGAAGCTTTCTTT. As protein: CASSLGGLNTEAFF. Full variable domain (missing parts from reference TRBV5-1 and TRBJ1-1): KAGVTQTPRYLIKTRGQQVTLSCSPISGHRSVSWYQQTPGQGLQFLFEYFSETQRNKGNFPGRFSGRQFSNSRSEMNVSTLELGDSALYLCASSLGGLNTEAFFGQGTRLTVV.